One and the same sample provided the 14 T cell receptor beta chains below, sequenced in a study of shared clonotypes between healthy human individuals. The data were produced by immunoSEQ multiplex PCR, yet TCRdb's version contains in-frame clones alone and is incomplete. The table records approximately 320,000 clones, around 90% of them present only once. The sequenced sample consisted of memory CD8+ T cells sorted from blood. The subset here: CD45RO+ cells pooled with CCR7-negative TemRA cells. The receptors derive from a man aged 18 to 35 in good health.

This clone was found once. The chain is built from TRBV5-4 and TRBJ1-1, with 10 bases matching TRBD1. The CDR3 is 16 amino acids. V lost 4 bases to trimming and J lost 5 bases; unmatched junction nucleotides: 11. Germline CDR1 is SGHNT and CDR2 is YYREEE (reference sequence). This CDR3 is CASSPKEGQGRTEAFF. As DNA, the CDR3 is TGTGCCAGCAGCCCCAAAGAGGGACAGGGGAGGACTGAAGCTTTCTTT.

V is TRBV25-1 and J is TRBJ2-7; unclear D gene. Trimming cost V 6 bases and J 2 bases, with 8 bases left between them. This CDR3 has 12 residues. CDR1 MGHDK and CDR2 SYGVNS come from the germline V gene. The chain's CDR3 is CASSATPYEQYF. CDR3 sequence (DNA): TGTGCCAGCAGCGCAACCCCCTACGAGCAGTACTTC.

This clone is a singleton in its sample. The V and J genes are TRBV5-4 and TRBJ2-5; TRBD2 agrees at 9 bases. The germline gives CDR1 SGHNT, CDR2 YYREEE (reference sequence). This CDR3 has 16 amino acids. Unmatched junction bases numbered 9, after V lost 4 bases and J lost 2 bases. The CDR3 DNA reads TGTGCCAGCAGCCTCCTGACTAGCGGTACTCAAGAGACCCAGTACTTC. Translated, it gives CASSLLTSGTQETQYF.

The rearrangement links TRBV6-5 to TRBJ2-2; 10 bases fit TRBD2. Trimming cost V 5 bases and J 2 bases; bases outside gene matches: 2. The CDR3 contains 15 residues. CDR1 and CDR2 from the germline V gene are MNHEY and SVGAGI. The CDR3 here is CASSGLAANTGELFF. CDR3 coding DNA: TGTGCCAGCAGTGGACTAGCGGCTAACACCGGGGAGCTGTTTTTT.

There are many counts of this clone. The chain carries TRBV6-6 and TRBJ2-1; TRBD2 might be the D (5 bases). The CDR3 is 15 amino acids. Germline-derived CDR1 and CDR2 are MNHNY and SVGAGI (reference sequence). V gave up 2 bases and J gave up 4 bases, with 12 bases separating them. The CDR3 protein is CASSYEGLTYNEQFF. CDR3 sequence (DNA): TGTGCCAGCAGTTACGAAGGACTTACATACAATGAGCAGTTCTTC.

This rearrangement joins TRBV15 to TRBJ1-1; 7 bases fit TRBD1. V trimming: 8 bases; J trimming: 0 bases; junction bases outside the gene matches: 9. The CDR3 contains 15 residues. CDR1 LNHNV and CDR2 YYDKDF come from the germline V gene (reference sequence). CDR3 protein: CATHQVGQMNTEAFF. CDR3 nucleotides: TGTGCCACCCATCAGGTGGGACAGATGAACACTGAAGCTTTCTTT.

The V call is TRBV28, the J call TRBJ1-1, with D perhaps matching TRBD1 (6 bases). Per the germline V gene, CDR1 is MDHEN and CDR2 is SYDVKM. This CDR3 is 13 amino acids long. The germline V and J ends were trimmed by 5 bases and 8 bases, with 15 bases remaining between them. In nucleotides, the CDR3 is TGTGCCAGCAGTCCCTGGGACATCCCAGAAGCTTTCTTT. Amino acid sequence: CASSPWDIPEAFF.

V usage is TRBV11-1 and J usage is TRBJ2-7; 9 nucleotides agree with TRBD1. V was pared by 5 bases and J by 3 bases, with 11 bases of the junction left unmatched. Germline loops: CDR1 SGHAT, CDR2 FQDESV (reference sequence). CDR3 length equals 16 residues. The CDR3 loop is CASSKLRTGVLYEQYF. In DNA, the CDR3 is TGTGCCAGCAGCAAACTAAGGACAGGGGTCCTCTACGAGCAGTACTTC.

This clone has more than one count but fewer than ten. The V gene is TRBV27, the J gene TRBJ1-2; 7 nucleotides match TRBD1. Germline loops: CDR1 MNHEY, CDR2 SMNVEV (reference sequence). The junction had 9 bases not matched to a gene; V was cut back by 6 bases and J by 5 bases. This CDR3 has 14 residues. The CDR3 DNA reads as TGTGCCAGCAGCATTCAGGGGGATGGTTATGGCTACACCTTC. Protein product: CASSIQGDGYGYTF.

The V call is TRBV7-4, the J call TRBJ2-5, with 10 positions matching TRBD2. The CDR3 totals 19 residues. Per the germline V gene, CDR1 is SGHVT and CDR2 is SQSDAQ. With V trimmed by 5 bases and J by 4 bases, 19 bases remained unmatched. CDR3 DNA sequence: TGTGCCAGCAGCAGTCGTCTAGCGGGAGATACCTCCAGCAGAGAGACCCAGTACTTC. Amino acids: CASSSRLAGDTSSRETQYF. The full variable domain, with the rest looked up from reference TRBV7-4 and TRBJ2-5, is GAGVSQSPRYKVAKRGRDVALRCDSISGHVTLYWYRQTLGQGSEVLTYSQSDAQRDKSGRPSGRFSAERPERSVSTLKIQRTEQGDSAVYLCASSSRLAGDTSSRETQYFGPGTRLLVL.

This clone has only one observation. V usage is TRBV7-9 and J usage is TRBJ2-1; 12 nucleotides align to TRBD2. The CDR3 consists of 15 residues. The V gene's germline CDR1 is SEHNR and CDR2 FQNEAQ (reference sequence). V lost 5 bases to trimming and J lost 4 bases; unmatched junction nucleotides: 3. This chain's CDR3 is CASSRLAGVYNEQFF. CDR3 bases: TGTGCCAGCAGCCGACTAGCGGGAGTTTACAATGAGCAGTTCTTC.

The chain recombines TRBV2 with TRBJ2-3; maybe TRBD1 (5 bases). This CDR3 has 15 amino acids. Between the trimmed V and J ends, which lost 4 bases and 2 bases, there was a span of 13 bases. Germline V gene data show CDR1 as SNHLY and CDR2 as FYNNEI. The CDR3 coding sequence is TGTGCCAGCAGTGGCGCAGGGTGGGACACAGATACGCAGTATTTT. Encoded protein: CASSGAGWDTDTQYF.

The chain carries TRBV6-5 and TRBJ2-5; no clear D. The CDR3 sequence is 15 residues long. V gave up 2 bases and J gave up 2 bases, with 12 bases separating them. Germline V CDR1 and CDR2: MNHEY, SVGAGI. The CDR3 loop reads CASSYGPDGQETQYF. DNA of the CDR3: TGTGCCAGCAGTTACGGGCCGGACGGACAAGAGACCCAGTACTTC.

The chain carries TRBV6-5 and TRBJ1-2; 9 positions match TRBD1. The CDR3 length is 15 residues. With 8 bases clipped from V and 7 bases from J, the junction kept 14 bases outside the gene matches. From germline, CDR1 is MNHEY and CDR2 SVGAGI. The CDR3 sequence: CASFSHPGTGFGYTF. The CDR3 DNA reads TGTGCCAGCTTTTCTCACCCCGGGACAGGGTTTGGCTACACCTTC.